This T cell receptor (beta chain) was retrieved from a study of T cell repertoires in cytomegalovirus infection. Looking at the study overall: CMV epitopes in the study were HLA-C-restricted (recently identified) and HLA-B-restricted (well studied).

TCRdb reprocessed the reads with MiXCR, giving one entry per CDR3 protein. The table shows about 830,000 distinct CDR3 sequences, with about 31% occurring only once. Comment on this clonotype: The antigen is not known.

Germline V gene data show CDR1 as MNHEY and CDR2 as SVGEGT. Deletions cut 10 bases from V and 6 bases from J, with 16 bases between. The CDR3 spans 12 residues. General study points: Predominance within the ex vivo response was attributable to HLA-C-restricted CMV-specific TCR beta clonotypes. Identification of carriers of CMV plus the relevant HLA was performed using cumulative public TCR beta family frequency.

The sequences come from cultured CD8+ T cells from PBMCs, collected from culture after CMV antigen stimulation. This receptor was obtained from a human donor in good health (CMV status not recorded). Some clones in this sample may be carry-over from other donors' samples. The V call is TRBV6-2 or TRBV6-3, the J call TRBJ2-7; TRBD2 might be the D (6 bases). CDR3 DNA: TGTGCCACCGGTGGGGGGAACGGCGAGCAGTACGTC. It is translated as CATGGGNGEQYV.